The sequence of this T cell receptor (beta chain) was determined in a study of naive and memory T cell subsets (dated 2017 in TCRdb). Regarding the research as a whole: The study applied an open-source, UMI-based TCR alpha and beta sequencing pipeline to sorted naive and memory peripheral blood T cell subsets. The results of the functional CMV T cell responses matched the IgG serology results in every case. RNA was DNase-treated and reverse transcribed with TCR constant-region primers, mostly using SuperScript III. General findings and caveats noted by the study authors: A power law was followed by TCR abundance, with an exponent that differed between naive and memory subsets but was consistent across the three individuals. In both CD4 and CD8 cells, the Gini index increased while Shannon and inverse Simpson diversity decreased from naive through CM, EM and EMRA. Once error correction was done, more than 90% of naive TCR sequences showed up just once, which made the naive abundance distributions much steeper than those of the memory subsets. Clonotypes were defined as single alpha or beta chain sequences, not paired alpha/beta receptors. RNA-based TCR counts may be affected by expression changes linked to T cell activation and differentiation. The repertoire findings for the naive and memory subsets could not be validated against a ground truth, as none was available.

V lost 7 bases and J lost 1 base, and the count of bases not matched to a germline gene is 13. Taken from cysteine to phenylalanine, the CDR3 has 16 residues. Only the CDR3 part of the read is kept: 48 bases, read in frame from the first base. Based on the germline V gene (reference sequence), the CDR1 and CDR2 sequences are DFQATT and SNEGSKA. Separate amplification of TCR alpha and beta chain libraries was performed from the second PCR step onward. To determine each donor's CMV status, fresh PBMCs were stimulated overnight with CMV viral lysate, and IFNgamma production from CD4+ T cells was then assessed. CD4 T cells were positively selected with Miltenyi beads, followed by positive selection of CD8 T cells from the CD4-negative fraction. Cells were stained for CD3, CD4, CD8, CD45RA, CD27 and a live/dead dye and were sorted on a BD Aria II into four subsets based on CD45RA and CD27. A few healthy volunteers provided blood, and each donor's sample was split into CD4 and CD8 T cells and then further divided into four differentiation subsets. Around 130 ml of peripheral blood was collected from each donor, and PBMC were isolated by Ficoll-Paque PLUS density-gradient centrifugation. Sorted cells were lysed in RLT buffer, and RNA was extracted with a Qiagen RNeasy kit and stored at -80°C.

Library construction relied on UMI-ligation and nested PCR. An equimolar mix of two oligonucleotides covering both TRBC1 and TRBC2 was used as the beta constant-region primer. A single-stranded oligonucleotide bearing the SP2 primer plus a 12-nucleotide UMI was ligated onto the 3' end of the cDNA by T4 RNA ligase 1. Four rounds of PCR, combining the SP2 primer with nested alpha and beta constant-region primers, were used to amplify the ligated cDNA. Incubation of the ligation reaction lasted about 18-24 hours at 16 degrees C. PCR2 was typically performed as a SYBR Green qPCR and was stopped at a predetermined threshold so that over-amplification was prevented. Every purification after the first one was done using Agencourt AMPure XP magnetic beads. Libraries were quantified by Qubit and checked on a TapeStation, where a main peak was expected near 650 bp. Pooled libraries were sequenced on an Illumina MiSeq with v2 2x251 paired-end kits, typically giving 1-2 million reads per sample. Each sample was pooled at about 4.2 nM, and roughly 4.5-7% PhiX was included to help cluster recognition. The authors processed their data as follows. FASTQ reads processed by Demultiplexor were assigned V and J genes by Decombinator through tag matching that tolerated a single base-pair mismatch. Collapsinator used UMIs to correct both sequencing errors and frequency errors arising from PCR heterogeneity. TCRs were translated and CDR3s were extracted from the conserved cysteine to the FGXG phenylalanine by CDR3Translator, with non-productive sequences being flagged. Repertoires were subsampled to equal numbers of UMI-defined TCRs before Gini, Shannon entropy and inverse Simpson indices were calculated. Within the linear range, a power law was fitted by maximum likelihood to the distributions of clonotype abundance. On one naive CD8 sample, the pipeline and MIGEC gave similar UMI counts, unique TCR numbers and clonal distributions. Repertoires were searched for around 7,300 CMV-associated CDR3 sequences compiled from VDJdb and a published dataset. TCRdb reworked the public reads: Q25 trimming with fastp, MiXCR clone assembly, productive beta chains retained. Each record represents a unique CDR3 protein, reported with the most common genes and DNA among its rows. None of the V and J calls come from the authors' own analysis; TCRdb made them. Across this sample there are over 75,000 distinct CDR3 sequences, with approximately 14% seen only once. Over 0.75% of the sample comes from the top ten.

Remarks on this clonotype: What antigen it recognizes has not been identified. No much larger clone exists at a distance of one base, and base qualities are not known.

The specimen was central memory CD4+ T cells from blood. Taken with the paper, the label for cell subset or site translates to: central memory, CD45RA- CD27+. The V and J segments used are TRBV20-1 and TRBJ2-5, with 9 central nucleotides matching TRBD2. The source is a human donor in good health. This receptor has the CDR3 CSGVPAGGPGQETQYF. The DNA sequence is TGCAGTGGTGTCCCTGCGGGAGGGCCGGGCCAAGAGACCCAGTACTTC.